This entry lists 19 T cell receptor beta chains sequenced from one sample in a study of blood T cells in healthy people across ages. The use of a sample-barcoded 5' primer and a J-beta primer mix characterized a second PCR of 7 to 11 cycles. TCRdb used MiXCR to reprocess the 5' RACE reads, holding one entry per CDR3 protein. This sample has hundreds of thousands of distinct CDR3 sequences, with around 32% found just once. Sequencing input: blood. The receptor source for this set is a woman aged 80 or older in good health.

The chain uses TRBV20-1 and TRBJ2-7; TRBD2 is a possible D gene (5 bases). Germline CDR1 is DFQATT and CDR2 is SNEGSKA (reference sequence). The germline V and J ends were trimmed by 5 bases and 2 bases, with 13 bases remaining between them. CDR3 length: 13 amino acids. CDR3 nucleotide sequence: TGCAGTGCTCTGGACTTCGGAGCCTACGAGCAGTACTTC. This codes for CSALDFGAYEQYF.

This clonotype was detected only a few times. This rearrangement joins TRBV20-1 to TRBJ1-5, with D tentatively TRBD1 (6 bases). CDR1 is DFQATT and CDR2 is SNEGSKA in the germline V gene (reference sequence). Deletions cut 6 bases from V and 5 bases from J, with 17 bases between. CDR3 length: 14 residues. CDR3: CSAKRGIRDQPQHF. The DNA for the CDR3 is TGCAGTGCAAAGAGGGGGATAAGGGATCAGCCCCAGCATTTT.

The J gene is TRBJ2-1, the V gene TRBV7-2; TRBD1 matches at 7 bases. Germline trimming cut 2 bases from V and 2 bases from J; bases unmatched to any gene: 3. This CDR3 has 15 amino acids. Germline V gene lookup returns CDR1 SGHTA and CDR2 FQGNSA. CDR3 sequence: CASSLRGQPYNEQFF. Here the CDR3 DNA reads TGTGCCAGCAGCTTAAGGGGACAGCCCTACAATGAGCAGTTCTTC.

The chain has TRBV11-2 and TRBJ1-1, with 10 bases fitting TRBD1. There are 19 residues in the CDR3. Germline CDR1 reads SGHAT; CDR2 reads FQNNGV. V shed 0 bases, J shed 0 bases, and the junction held 10 bases outside the gene matches. CDR3 in amino acids: CASSLDGGTGAQMNTEAFF. CDR3 bases: TGTGCCAGCAGCTTAGATGGGGGGACAGGGGCCCAGATGAACACTGAAGCTTTCTTT.

As to this clonotype: An end of the junction differs from the germline gene, which may be a read error. The J gene is TRBJ2-1, the V gene TRBV7-9, with D maybe TRBD2 (5 bases). This CDR3 has 13 amino acids. Germline values: CDR1 SEHNR, CDR2 FQNEAQ (reference sequence). The CDR3 region has the DNA TGTGCCAGCAGTGCTAGCTCCTACAATGAGCAGGTCTTC. Its protein product is CASSASSYNEQVF.

The J gene is TRBJ2-3, the V gene TRBV12-3 or TRBV12-4; D is unclear. The CDR3 length is 16 residues. Trimming removed 3 bases from V and 0 bases from J, with 13 bases in between. CDR3 residues: CASSFPGDLSTDTQYF. The CDR3 bases are TGTGCCAGCAGTTTTCCTGGCGATCTGAGCACAGATACGCAGTATTTT.

Of note for this clonotype: This could be a read error, since a much larger clone is one nucleotide away. The gene calls are TRBV3-1 and TRBJ2-7; D is unclear. The CDR3 totals 14 residues. The V and J ends lost 2 bases and 9 bases respectively, with 17 bases between them. CDR1 and CDR2 from the germline V gene are LGHDT and YNNKEL (reference sequence). The CDR3 DNA is TGTGCCAGCAGCCAATTGACCCACCCGCCCATGCAGTACTTC. Its translation is CASSQLTHPPMQYF.

This clonotype was seen many times. The chain employs TRBV9 and TRBJ1-6; D gene uncertain. The CDR3 length is 16 residues. The V gene lost 4 bases and the J gene lost 8 bases, with 19 bases spanning the gap. Germline CDR1 SGDLS, CDR2 YYNGEE. Here the CDR3 reads CASSPGAIVGHSPLHF. CDR3 bases: TGTGCCAGCAGCCCGGGAGCGATAGTAGGGCATTCACCCCTCCACTTT.

The V gene is TRBV28, the J gene TRBJ2-5; the D is unclear. This CDR3 is built from 16 residues. The ends were cut back, 3 bases at V and 2 bases at J, with 16 bases in the middle. CDR1 and CDR2 from the germline V gene are MDHEN and SYDVKM. The CDR3 DNA follows: TGTGCCAGCAGTTTGGAACATCTTCCCGGACAAGAGACCCAGTACTTC. It codes for CASSLEHLPGQETQYF.

This clonotype was recorded many times. J is TRBJ2-4 and V is TRBV13; D may correspond to TRBD1 or TRBD2 (5 bases each). The assigned J gene may be wrong: the sequence end matches TRBJ2-5 better. The CDR3 sequence is 14 residues long. The germline gives CDR1 PRHDT, CDR2 FYEKMQ (reference sequence). CDR3 sequence (DNA): TGTGCCAGCGCCCAAAGGGGTCAGCGGGAGACCCAGTACTTC. Its protein is CASAQRGQRETQYF.

In its sample, this clonotype was seen many times. The genes are TRBV5-1 and TRBJ2-3; D not certain. Germline V gene lookup returns CDR1 SGHRS and CDR2 YFSETQ. This CDR3 is built from 14 residues. V gave up 1 base and J gave up 7 bases, with 13 bases separating them. CDR3: CASSLNRLLHTQYF. Written as DNA, the CDR3 is TGCGCCAGCAGCTTGAACAGACTTCTTCATACGCAGTATTTT.

The V and J genes are TRBV18 and TRBJ2-7; D unclear. Germline CDR1 and CDR2: KGHSH and LQKENI. V was pared by 3 bases and J by 5 bases, with 20 bases between. The CDR3 covers 16 residues. CDR3 residues: CASSPSTFSPNNEQYF. CDR3 DNA: TGTGCCAGCTCACCCTCCACATTCAGCCCCAATAACGAGCAGTACTTC.

Notes on this clonotype: Being one base from a much bigger clone, this may be a read error. V gene TRBV20-1 combines with J gene TRBJ2-5, with TRBD1 identical over 7 bases. After removal of 5 bases from V and 2 bases from J, the junction contained 8 bases not matched to a gene. The CDR3 has 14 amino acids. Looked up from germline, CDR1 is DFQATT and CDR2 is SNEGSKA (reference sequence). The CDR3: CSAEVGGWQETQYF. As DNA, the CDR3 is TGCAGTGCTGAGGTAGGGGGCTGGCAAGAGACCCAGTACTTC.

This rearrangement joins TRBV30 to TRBJ2-1, with 11 bases lining up with TRBD2. Unmatched junction bases numbered 11, after V lost 2 bases and J lost 8 bases. This CDR3 spans 16 amino acids. Germline V lookup: CDR1 GTSNPN, CDR2 SVGIG (reference sequence). CDR3 coding DNA: TGTGCCTGGAGTACACTAGCGGGAGTGGGGAGGGATGAGCAGTTCTTC. Residues: CAWSTLAGVGRDEQFF.

In its sample, this clonotype was seen a few times. J is TRBJ2-3 and V is TRBV30, with TRBD2 identical over 12 bases. Germline V gene sequence: CDR1 GTSNPN, CDR2 SVGIG (reference sequence). This CDR3 comprises 16 residues. Unmatched junction bases numbered 4, after V lost 0 bases and J lost 3 bases. CDR3 nucleotide sequence: TGTGCCTGGAGTGTAGGGACTAGCGGGCGAACAGATACGCAGTATTTT. Residues: CAWSVGTSGRTDTQYF.

This clonotype was seen many times. This chain connects TRBV12-3 or TRBV12-4 to TRBJ2-6, with unresolved D. Trimming left V 2 bases short and J 0 bases short, with 23 bases between. This CDR3 spans 21 amino acids. The CDR3 loop is CASSLRFLRKGLNSGANVLTF. The CDR3 region has the DNA TGTGCCAGCAGTTTACGGTTTTTACGCAAAGGTCTCAACTCTGGGGCCAACGTCCTGACTTTC.

This clonotype was seen many times. This rearrangement joins TRBV5-1 to TRBJ2-7; 9 nucleotides agree with TRBD2. The CDR3 extends over 16 amino acids. Germline V gives CDR1 SGHRS, CDR2 YFSETQ. Germline trimming cut 0 bases from V and 0 bases from J; bases unmatched to any gene: 4. This CDR3 reads CASSLAGGGVSYEQYF. The CDR3 coding sequence is TGCGCCAGCAGCTTGGCCGGCGGGGGGGTCTCCTACGAGCAGTACTTC.

A single count supports this clonotype. Since a much larger clone is just one base distant, this may be a read error. The CDR3 DNA follows: TGTACCAGCAGCGGGAAGGGCACAGATACGCAGTATTTT. This translates into CTSSGKGTDTQYF. The chain has TRBV7-8 and TRBJ2-3; 7 nucleotides match TRBD2. In germline, CDR1 is SGHVS, CDR2 FQNEAQ. CDR3 length equals 13 residues.

This clonotype was detected only a few times. The genes are TRBV5-1 and TRBJ1-1, with 7 bases identical to TRBD1. J lost 0 bases, V lost 5 bases, and 10 bases had no gene match. The CDR3 spans 16 residues. The germline V gene encodes CDR1 SGHRS and CDR2 YFSETQ. CDR3 protein: CASSRDRNVMNTEAFF. In DNA, the CDR3 is TGCGCCAGCAGTCGGGACAGAAACGTAATGAACACTGAAGCTTTCTTT.